This T cell receptor (beta chain) was observed in a study of regulatory T cells in long-lasting Graves disease. Study-wide results and caveats: Sharing of public clonotypes was greater in persistent patients (over 2,500) than in new patients (around 890).

This sample's time point: newly diagnosed GD, antithyroid drugs for less than 3 months. RNA from PBMCs was the source of the TCR library. As for this clonotype: What it binds is unknown.

Construction of the TCR beta libraries employed iRepertoire HTBI primers in conjunction with Arm-PCR of CDR3 regions. In the original workflow: Identified across the samples were over 50 TRBV segments and over twelve TRBJ segments. TCRdb passed the multiplex PCR reads through MiXCR, listing each CDR3 protein once. The V and J calls here are based on TCRdb, not the publication. The sample carries roughly 520,000 distinct CDR3 sequences, around 12% recorded once. The CDR3 spans 14 residues. Between the trimmed V and J ends, which lost 2 bases and 6 bases, there was a span of 13 bases. These records were also assigned to another study, of T cells in Graves' hyperthyroidism and ophthalmopathy. That source reports: HTBI primers were employed in a first-round RT-PCR of the TCR CDR3.

The sample in question was peripheral blood mononuclear cells (PBMCs), obtained at new diagnosis, from a patient treated with antithyroid drugs. The receptor comes from a woman aged 25 to 45 with Graves disease. This chain connects TRBV12-3 or TRBV12-4 to TRBJ1-1; D unresolved. The CDR3 coding sequence is TGTGCCAGCAGTTTAAAACCGGGGATCGCTGAAGCTTTCTTT. It translates to CASSLKPGIAEAFF.